This T cell receptor beta chain was identified in a study of glioma-infiltrating T cells after dendritic cell vaccination. The method was immunoSEQ multiplex PCR; TCRdb's version includes in-frame clones alone and lacks a portion of them. In the table there are approximately 82,000 clones, around 90% of which are singletons. In germline, CDR1 is DFQATT, CDR2 SNEGSKA (reference sequence). CDR3 size: 11 residues. Trimming stripped 0 bases from V and 7 bases from J, with 6 bases between. The clonotype was recovered from a human donor with glioblastoma. The chain has TRBV20-1 and TRBJ1-2; D call uncertain. Material: blood, obtained before dendritic cell vaccination. This chain's CDR3 is CSAREGRGYTF. CDR3 nucleotide sequence: TGCAGTGCTAGAGAGGGCCGTGGCTACACCTTC.